A single sample gave rise to the 25 T cell receptor beta chains below, sequenced in a study of blood T cell repertoires in COVID-19. The data were produced by immunoSEQ multiplex PCR, yet TCRdb's version contains in-frame clones alone and is incomplete. Of more than 45,000 clones in the sample, 85% to 90% are singletons; the top ten hold under 7.5%. Sequenced: peripheral blood. The source is a woman aged 55-75 years with COVID-19, enrolled during active disease.

The gene calls are TRBV30 and TRBJ2-1; TRBD2 matches 7 bases. V trimming: 7 bases; J trimming: 1 base; junction bases outside the gene matches: 13. Germline V gene lookup returns CDR1 GTSNPN and CDR2 SVGIG (reference sequence). The CDR3 is 16 residues long. CDR3 loop: CAFTGGGSGSYNEQFF. CDR3 DNA: TGTGCCTTTACCGGCGGCGGGAGTGGGTCCTACAATGAGCAGTTCTTC. Drawing the rest from reference TRBV30 and TRBJ2-1, the complete variable domain is SQTIHQWPATLVQPVGSPLSLECTVEGTSNPNLYWYRQAAGRGLQLLFYSVGIGQISSEVPQNLSASRPQDRQFILSSKKLLLSDSGFYLCAFTGGGSGSYNEQFFGPGTRLTVL.

The rearrangement uses TRBV21-1 and TRBJ2-1; TRBD2 is the table's D call, not checked against the DNA. TRBV21-1 is recorded as a pseudogene. The CDR3 contains 15 residues. Written as DNA, the CDR3 is TGTGCCAGCAGGGTCACACAGCGGTATTACAATGAGCAGTTCTTC. It yields the protein CASRVTQRYYNEQFF.

This clone was observed once. The chain has TRBV10-3 and TRBJ2-3; 8 bases line up with TRBD2. CDR1 and CDR2 from the germline V gene are ENHRY and SYGVKD. The CDR3 is 15 amino acids. With 6 bases clipped from V and 4 bases from J, the junction kept 9 bases outside the gene matches. The CDR3 nucleotides are TGTGCCATCAGGTCAGCAGCGGGAGTGCCAGATACGCAGTATTTT. This encodes CAIRSAAGVPDTQYF.

The chain is built from TRBV19 and TRBJ2-1; 11 nucleotides align to TRBD2. Germline assignment: CDR1 LNHDA and CDR2 SQIVND (reference sequence). This CDR3 spans 18 amino acids. The V gene end was trimmed by 10 bases and the J gene end by 0 bases; junction bases not matched to a gene: 14. Here the CDR3 reads CATTTGTSGRVSYNEQFF. CDR3 nucleotides: TGTGCCACTACAACAGGGACTAGCGGTAGGGTCTCCTACAATGAGCAGTTCTTC.

The rearrangement uses TRBV6-6 and TRBJ2-7; D is uncertain. This CDR3 comprises 14 residues. V lost 2 bases, J lost 1 base, and 9 bases lay in between. From germline, CDR1 is MNHNY and CDR2 SVGAGI (reference sequence). Here the CDR3 reads CASSYNSFSYEQYF. In nucleotides, the CDR3 is TGTGCCAGCAGTTACAACAGTTTTTCCTACGAGCAGTACTTC.

The J gene is TRBJ1-1, the V gene TRBV28; TRBD1 matches 7 bases. With 3 bases clipped from V and 4 bases from J, the junction kept 8 bases outside the gene matches. From germline, CDR1 is MDHEN and CDR2 SYDVKM. This CDR3 comprises 15 residues. CDR3 sequence (DNA): TGTGCCAGCAGTTTTCCACGGGACAGCAGCACTGAAGCTTTCTTT. Its translation: CASSFPRDSSTEAFF.

V is TRBV19 and J is TRBJ1-3; 9 nucleotides align to TRBD1. V was clipped by 5 bases and J by 1 base; unmatched bases: 6. In germline, CDR1 is LNHDA, CDR2 SQIVND (reference sequence). The length of the CDR3 is 16 residues. CDR3 bases: TGTGCCAGTAGTCGTACAGGGGGCGCGTCTGGAAACACCATATATTTT. Translated: CASSRTGGASGNTIYF.

The rearrangement uses TRBV20-1 and TRBJ2-1; D remains unclear. In germline, CDR1 is DFQATT, CDR2 SNEGSKA (reference sequence). The CDR3 length is 11 residues. V was clipped by 1 base and J by 8 bases, with 6 bases between them. The CDR3 nucleotides are TGCAGTGCTAGAGTAGTTTATGAGCAGTTCTTC. This translates into CSARVVYEQFF.

The chain couples TRBV5-1 to TRBJ2-1, with TRBD2 as a possible D gene (5 bases). The CDR3 loop spans 15 amino acids. From germline, CDR1 is SGHRS and CDR2 YFSETQ. With 0 bases removed from V and 3 bases from J, the gap between germline ends came to 10 bases. This chain's CDR3 is CASSLVAINYNEQFF. DNA for the CDR3: TGCGCCAGCAGCTTGGTAGCGATAAACTACAATGAGCAGTTCTTC.

This chain joins TRBV6-4 and TRBJ2-7; TRBD1 agrees at 9 bases. The CDR3 loop spans 17 amino acids. The V and J ends lost 8 bases and 6 bases, in that order; junction bases with no gene match: 20. Germline V gene data show CDR1 as MRHNA and CDR2 as SNTAGT. The DNA for the CDR3 is TGTGCCAGCTCATGGACAGGGGCCGATTTGGGGTGGGTCGAGCAGTACTTC. This sequence encodes CASSWTGADLGWVEQYF.

CDR3 nucleotide sequence: TGTGCCAGCAACGAGGAAATAAAACGGGAACTGTTTTTT. Protein sequence: CASNEEIKRELFF. The chain is built from TRBV2 and TRBJ1-4; D not certain. The CDR3 totals 13 residues. The V gene's germline CDR1 is SNHLY and CDR2 FYNNEI. V gave up 7 bases and J gave up 12 bases, with 18 bases separating them.

The chain joins TRBV5-4 to TRBJ1-1, with 8 bases that match TRBD1. Looked up from germline, CDR1 is SGHNT and CDR2 is YYREEE (reference sequence). With V trimmed by 4 bases and J by 2 bases, 7 bases remained unmatched. The length of the CDR3 is 15 residues. CDR3 in amino acids: CASSPQGAFNTEAFF. The CDR3 coding sequence is TGTGCCAGCAGCCCGCAGGGGGCTTTTAACACTGAAGCTTTCTTT.

The rearrangement links TRBV30 to TRBJ1-4; 7 bases map to TRBD1. V was pared by 7 bases and J by 8 bases, with 7 bases of the junction left unmatched. CDR1 is GTSNPN, CDR2 SVGIG, per germline (reference sequence). This CDR3 comprises 12 residues. CDR3: CALTGVSEKLFF. In DNA, the CDR3 is TGTGCCTTAACAGGGGTGTCGGAAAAACTGTTTTTT. The variable domain in full, with the rest retrieved from reference TRBV30 and TRBJ1-4, is SQTIHQWPATLVQPVGSPLSLECTVEGTSNPNLYWYRQAAGRGLQLLFYSVGIGQISSEVPQNLSASRPQDRQFILSSKKLLLSDSGFYLCALTGVSEKLFFGSGTQLSVL.

This clone was seen just once. The chain couples TRBV4-1 to TRBJ1-2; 8 nucleotides line up with TRBD1. V shed 3 bases and J 0 bases; nucleotides not matched to a gene: 3. The germline gives CDR1 MGHRA, CDR2 YSYEKL. The CDR3 has 15 amino acids. In DNA form, the CDR3 reads TGCGCCAGCAGCCAGACAGGGGCAACTAACTATGGCTACACCTTC. This translates into CASSQTGATNYGYTF.

The V gene is TRBV29-1, the J gene TRBJ1-4; 9 bases agree with TRBD1. The V gene end was trimmed by 7 bases and the J gene end by 8 bases; junction bases not matched to a gene: 8. CDR1 is SQVTM and CDR2 is ANQGSEA in the germline V gene. CDR3 length equals 13 residues. The CDR3 sequence is CSALDRGLEKLFF. CDR3 DNA sequence: TGCAGCGCTCTAGACAGGGGGTTGGAAAAACTGTTTTTT. Full variable domain (missing parts from reference TRBV29-1 and TRBJ1-4): SAVISQKPSRDICQRGTSLTIQCQVDSQVTMMFWYRQQPGQSLTLIATANQGSEATYESGFVIDKFPISRPNLTFSTLTVSNMSPEDSSIYLCSALDRGLEKLFFGSGTQLSVL.

The V call is TRBV18, the J call TRBJ2-1, with a weak D call TRBD2 (7 bases). The germline V and J ends were trimmed by 2 bases and 4 bases, with 15 bases remaining between them. The germline V gene has CDR1 KGHSH and CDR2 LQKENI. The CDR3 covers 16 residues. CDR3 residues: CASSPTSGGAYNEQFF. The CDR3 DNA sequence: TGTGCCAGCTCACCAACGTCGGGGGGCGCGTACAATGAGCAGTTCTTC.

V and J are TRBV3-1 (or the pseudogene TRBV3-2) and TRBJ1-3; 7 nucleotides align to TRBD1. The CDR3 covers 16 residues. The V segment lost 1 base and the J segment 0 bases; nucleotides outside the gene matches: 3. CDR1 and CDR2 (germline): LGHDT, YNNKEL (reference sequence). The CDR3 DNA reads TGTGCCAGCAGCCAAGGGACAGGAGGCTCTGGAAACACCATATATTTT. This encodes CASSQGTGGSGNTIYF.

This chain joins TRBV10-3 and TRBJ1-1, with 8 bases that match TRBD1. Germline CDR1 ENHRY, CDR2 SYGVKD. J was trimmed by 1 base and V by 4 bases; bases with no gene match: 2. The CDR3 is 14 amino acids. CDR3 DNA sequence: TGTGCCATCAGTGGCAGGGGGCCGAACACTGAAGCTTTCTTT. Protein: CAISGRGPNTEAFF.

The J gene is TRBJ2-1, the V gene TRBV1; the D call of TRBD2 is as the table states it, not checked on the DNA. TRBV1 is noted as a pseudogene. This CDR3 is built from 20 residues. CDR3 coding DNA: TGCACCAGCAGCCAAGGGTTTGGGACTAGCGGGAGTAGCTCCTACAATGAGCAGTTCTTC. Its protein product is CTSSQGFGTSGSSSYNEQFF.

Details on this clone: In the same sample, other DNA sequences code for this CDR3. J is TRBJ1-1 and V is TRBV7-9; D is unresolved. The germline V and J ends were trimmed by 2 bases and 6 bases, with 7 bases remaining between them. Germline CDR1 and CDR2: SEHNR and FQNEAQ (reference sequence). This CDR3 has 12 residues. CDR3 DNA sequence: TGTGCCAGCAGCTTAAGTCGGGCTGAAGCTTTCTTT. This translates into CASSLSRAEAFF.

This rearrangement joins TRBV6-5 to TRBJ1-6, with 8 positions matching TRBD1. The ends lost 2 bases at V and 10 bases at J; junction bases unmatched: 10. Germline V gene lookup returns CDR1 MNHEY and CDR2 SVGAGI. This CDR3 has 16 residues. This chain's CDR3 is CASSYTLTGGGSPLHF. The CDR3 DNA sequence: TGTGCCAGCAGTTACACTTTAACAGGGGGAGGATCACCCCTCCACTTT.

This clone was seen a handful of times. The V gene is TRBV11-2, the J gene TRBJ1-2; D is perhaps TRBD1 (6 bases). Germline V gene data show CDR1 as SGHAT and CDR2 as FQNNGV. This CDR3 is built from 15 residues. Trimming took 3 bases from V and 4 from J, leaving 15 bases between them. The CDR3 DNA reads as TGTGCCAGCAGCTTTCGGCCGGGACAAACCTATGGCTACACCTTC. It yields the protein CASSFRPGQTYGYTF.

This chain connects TRBV27 to TRBJ2-1; no clear D. Trimming left V 6 bases short and J 5 bases short, with 14 bases between. Per the germline V gene, CDR1 is MNHEY and CDR2 is SMNVEV (reference sequence). The CDR3 is 14 residues long. The CDR3 region has the DNA TGTGCCAGCAGCCCTCGACGGAGTCACAATGAGCAGTTCTTC. Translating it yields CASSPRRSHNEQFF.

The J gene is TRBJ2-1, the V gene TRBV11-3, with D hard to call. Trimming took 0 bases from V and 10 from J, leaving 13 bases between them. The germline V gene encodes CDR1 SGHNT and CDR2 YENEEA. The CDR3 is 14 residues long. The CDR3 spells CASSLDRVLLEQFF. CDR3 sequence (DNA): TGTGCCAGCAGCTTAGATCGGGTACTACTAGAGCAGTTCTTC.

J is TRBJ2-7 and V is TRBV21-1; the table gives TRBD1 as D, unverified against the DNA. TRBV21-1 is recorded as a pseudogene. The CDR3 totals 17 residues. The CDR3 region has the DNA TGTGCCAGCAGCAAAGTGGAGGACAGGACATATTCCTACGAGCAGTACTTC. This encodes CASSKVEDRTYSYEQYF.